This entry describes one T cell receptor beta chain. Its specificity is unknown. These data are taken from a study of T cell clones after liver transplantation. Looking at the study overall: Immunosuppression withdrawal was tried within 2 years after liver transplantation in this trial.

The CDR3 spans 14 residues. Trimming stripped 4 bases from V and 5 bases from J, with 17 bases between. Germline V CDR1 and CDR2: SQVTM, ANQGSEA. Study findings and constraints: In most of the 8 subjects, circulating graft-donor-reactive CD4 TCRbeta sequences fell significantly after transplant. The donor-reactive repertoire was only partly measurable in a couple of subjects, lacking donor cells. Conclusions were preliminary, with small, heterogeneous patient groups.

Profiling relied on immunoSEQ multiplex PCR, and the TCRdb table lists in-frame clones only, not all of them. The sample carries approximately 71,000 clones, around 93% recorded once. The clonotype was recovered from a human patient who received a liver transplant. Part of the T cell pool may stem from the graft donor. Source: CD4+ T cells from blood, taken less than 28 months after liver transplant. The chain joins TRBV29-1 to TRBJ2-5; D is possibly TRBD1 or TRBD2 (5 bases each). The CDR3 reads CSVGGSQGTETQYF. CDR3 coding DNA: TGCAGCGTTGGTGGGAGTCAAGGGACGGAGACCCAGTACTTC.